Included here is one TCR beta chain sequence, with context. Antigen unknown. Sequencing was performed with immunoSEQ multiplex PCR; in TCRdb, only in-frame clones are kept and a portion is missing. In the table there are about 140,000 clones, around 90% of which are singletons. The CDR3 is 15 residues long. V was pared by 2 bases and J by 6 bases, with 15 bases between. From germline, CDR1 is MDHEN and CDR2 SYDVKM. The data originate from a study of T cell responses to AZD1222 COVID-19 vaccine. Study conclusions and caveats: The study found vaccine-associated CD4 TCRs spanning spike, dominant at 160-218 and 743-854. Unmutated variant regions reportedly attract nearly half of all spike-specific TCRs. Just five or six AZD1222 recipients were seropositive at baseline.

The receptor's source is an adult in good health. The specimen comprised peripheral blood, sampled on day 0 of AZD1222 vaccination. V gene TRBV28 combines with J gene TRBJ2-3, with D maybe TRBD2 (5 bases). The CDR3 region is CASSLISGGEDTQYF. CDR3 DNA: TGTGCCAGCAGTTTAATCAGCGGAGGCGAGGATACGCAGTATTTT. The whole variable domain, remainder taken from reference TRBV28 and TRBJ2-3, is DVKVTQSSRYLVKRTGEKVFLECVQDMDHENMFWYRQDPGLGLRLIYFSYDVKMKEKGDIPEGYSVSREKKERFSLILESASTNQTSMYLCASSLISGGEDTQYFGPGTRLTVL.